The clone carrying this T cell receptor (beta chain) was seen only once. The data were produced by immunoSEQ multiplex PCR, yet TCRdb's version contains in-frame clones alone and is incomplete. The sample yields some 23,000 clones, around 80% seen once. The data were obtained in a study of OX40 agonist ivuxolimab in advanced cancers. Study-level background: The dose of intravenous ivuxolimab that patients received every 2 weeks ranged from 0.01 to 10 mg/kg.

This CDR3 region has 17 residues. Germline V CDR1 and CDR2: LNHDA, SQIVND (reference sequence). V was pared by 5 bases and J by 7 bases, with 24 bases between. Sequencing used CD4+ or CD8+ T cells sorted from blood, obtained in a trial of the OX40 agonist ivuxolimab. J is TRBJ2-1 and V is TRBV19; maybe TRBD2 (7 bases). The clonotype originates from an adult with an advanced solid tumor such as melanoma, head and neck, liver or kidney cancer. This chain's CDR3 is CASSVLFAERGGNEQFF. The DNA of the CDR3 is TGTGCCAGTAGTGTCCTTTTTGCGGAGAGGGGGGGAAATGAGCAGTTCTTC.